One and the same sample provided the 2 T cell receptor beta chains below, sequenced in a study of early stage breast cancer tumors. Clones were read by immunoSEQ multiplex PCR, and TCRdb kept only the in-frame ones, dropping some. Of about 53,000 clones in the sample, 90% to 95% are singletons; the top ten hold roughly 5%. The sequencing input was blood. These receptor sequences come from a person aged 65 to 85 with breast cancer.

This chain connects TRBV7-2 to TRBJ2-5; TRBD2 matches at 8 bases. J gave up 3 bases and V 7 bases, and 4 bases lay outside the gene matches. The CDR3 is 13 amino acids. Per germline, CDR1 SGHTA and CDR2 FQGNSA. The CDR3 loop is CASTGGREETQYF. The CDR3, as DNA: TGTGCCAGCACGGGGGGGAGGGAAGAGACCCAGTACTTC.

The rearrangement joins TRBV18 to TRBJ1-4; D possibly corresponds to TRBD1 (6 bases). The germline V gene has CDR1 KGHSH and CDR2 LQKENI. The germline V and J ends were trimmed by 0 bases and 7 bases, with 12 bases remaining between them. The CDR3 totals 15 residues. CDR3 amino acids: CASSPPSGEAEKLFF. The CDR3 nucleotides are TGTGCCAGCTCACCACCGTCAGGGGAAGCTGAAAAACTGTTTTTT.